This T cell receptor (beta chain) was sequenced for a study of Graves' ophthalmopathy and Graves' hyperthyroidism. The CDR3 runs 15 residues. The V segment lost 3 bases and the J segment 4 bases; nucleotides outside the gene matches: 6. The germline V gene has CDR1 LNHDA and CDR2 SQIVND (reference sequence). Amplification of TCR beta CDR3 regions used RNA transcripts. First-round RT-PCR with HTBI primers preceded a second-round multiplex PCR. From the multiplex PCR reads, TCRdb called clonotypes with MiXCR, one entry per CDR3 protein. The sample yields more than 1,000,000 distinct CDR3 sequences, less than 45% seen once. This clonotype showed up many times.

V usage is TRBV19 and J usage is TRBJ1-5, with TRBD1 identical over 7 bases. The sequenced sample was peripheral blood or thyroid tissue (not recorded which). The source of this sequence is an adult man with Graves' hyperthyroidism. The DNA for the CDR3 is TGTGCCAGTAGTATTACAGGGGCGAAGAATCAGCCCCAGCATTTT. This translates into CASSITGAKNQPQHF.